This entry describes one TCR beta chain. The CDR3 runs 14 residues. J gave up 3 bases and V 3 bases, and 4 bases lay outside the gene matches. Looked up from germline, CDR1 is SGHVS and CDR2 is FQNEAQ. The sample belongs to a study of blood T cell repertoires in COVID-19. Across the study: Both acute and convalescent COVID-19 samples were obtained from the United States, Italy and Spain. The analysed material was cDNA or gDNA that came from T cells, B-cell-depleted T cells, or PBMCs.

In the authors' methods: Counts of nucleated cells, estimated from reference gene primer amplification, were obtained. Assay: immunoSEQ multiplex PCR; the TCRdb copy retains only in-frame clones and omits some. That table is the source of V, J and clone size, and D and trimming were worked out from the DNA. The table has 35,000 to 40,000 clones, 75% to 90% seen once; the top ten hold 14%. The sequence derives from a man over 45 with active or convalescent COVID-19. V and J are TRBV7-8 and TRBJ2-5, with 7 bases matching TRBD1. The material sequenced was peripheral blood. The CDR3 bases are TGTGCCAGCAGCTTGGGGGACAGAAAAGAGACCCAGTACTTC. Residues: CASSLGDRKETQYF.